These 13 T cell receptor beta chains were all obtained from the same sample, sequenced in a study. MiXCR, run by TCRdb on the RT-PCR reads, gives a single entry per CDR3 protein. The sample lists around 700,000 distinct CDR3 sequences; 12% to 15% were seen once. Sequencing input: memory CD4+ T cells from blood. The source of these receptors is a female donor in good health, serving as a healthy control.

The V and J genes are TRBV6-2 or TRBV6-3 and TRBJ1-4; D gene ambiguous. Trimming cost V 4 bases and J 5 bases, with 14 bases left between them. Per the germline V gene, CDR1 is MNHEY and CDR2 is SVGEGT. The CDR3 extends over 15 amino acids. CDR3 DNA: TGTGCCAGCAGTTCATACCGGACCCAAAATGAAAAACTGTTTTTT. It is translated as CASSSYRTQNEKLFF.

This clonotype was observed a handful of times. V usage is TRBV5-1 and J usage is TRBJ2-1; D perhaps matches TRBD1 (6 bases). The ends were cut back, 0 bases at V and 6 bases at J, with 22 bases in the middle. The CDR3 is 18 amino acids. The germline V gene encodes CDR1 SGHRS and CDR2 YFSETQ. The DNA for the CDR3 is TGCGCCAGCAGCTTGGAACTATTGTCCCGGGACATTGCCAATGAGCAGTTCTTC. Translation gives CASSLELLSRDIANEQFF.

This clonotype was recorded at least ten times. In DNA form, the CDR3 reads TGCAGTGCTACCGGACAGCACTCCTACAATGAGCAGTTCTTC. The encoded protein is CSATGQHSYNEQFF. The chain uses TRBV20-1 and TRBJ2-1, with D maybe TRBD1 (6 bases). Germline values: CDR1 DFQATT, CDR2 SNEGSKA (reference sequence). V shed 4 bases and J shed 0 bases, with 10 bases lying between them. The CDR3 runs 14 residues.

CDR3 coding DNA: TGTGCCAGCAGCCAGGATGGTCGCGGCTACACCTTC. Residues: CASSQDGRGYTF. J is TRBJ1-2 and V is TRBV5-4, with D unresolved. This CDR3 has 12 residues. Trimming removed 4 bases at V and 8 bases at J, with 12 bases between. Germline loops: CDR1 SGHNT, CDR2 YYREEE (reference sequence).

A few counts support this clonotype. J is TRBJ1-5 and V is TRBV5-1; 8 nucleotides match TRBD1. CDR3 length: 15 residues. V gave up 4 bases and J gave up 7 bases; unmatched junction bases: 10. The germline CDR1 and CDR2 sequences are SGHRS and YFSETQ. CDR3 DNA sequence: TGCGCCAGCAGCCGTGGGACAGGAGAGAACCAGCCCCAGCATTTT. This gives the protein CASSRGTGENQPQHF.

The V gene is TRBV30, the J gene TRBJ1-3, with D possibly TRBD1 on 5 matching bases. CDR1 and CDR2 from the germline V gene are GTSNPN and SVGIG (reference sequence). Trimming removed 5 bases at V and 6 bases at J, with 14 bases between. The CDR3 covers 13 residues. CDR3: CAWEPGLTNTIYF. CDR3 coding DNA: TGTGCCTGGGAACCGGGACTCACAAACACCATATATTTT.

This clonotype was observed many times. The rearrangement joins TRBV12-3 or TRBV12-4 to TRBJ2-7; weak D call: TRBD2 (6 bases). Trimming left V 1 base short and J 3 bases short, with 7 bases between. The CDR3 sequence is 13 residues long. The CDR3 nucleotides are TGTGCCAGCAGTTTAGGCGGGAACTACGAGCAGTACTTC. Protein: CASSLGGNYEQYF.

This clonotype has only a few counts. The chain couples TRBV12-3 or TRBV12-4 to TRBJ1-3; TRBD1 agrees at 7 bases. Unmatched junction bases numbered 6, after V lost 6 bases and J lost 4 bases. The CDR3 consists of 14 residues. CDR3 region: CASSPQGTGNTIYF. The CDR3 DNA reads as TGTGCCAGCAGCCCACAGGGGACGGGAAACACCATATATTTT.

Only a few counts were recorded for this clonotype. The rearrangement uses TRBV11-2 and TRBJ2-1, with 7 bases matching TRBD1. The junction had 5 bases not matched to a gene; V was cut back by 5 bases and J by 7 bases. The germline V gene encodes CDR1 SGHAT and CDR2 FQNNGV. This CDR3 comprises 13 residues. This CDR3 is CASSVGQLNEQFF. The DNA of the CDR3 is TGTGCCAGCAGCGTGGGACAGTTGAATGAGCAGTTCTTC.

The chain is built from TRBV15 and TRBJ2-1, with D perhaps TRBD1 or TRBD2 (5 bases each). Germline V CDR1 and CDR2: LNHNV, YYDKDF (reference sequence). Between the trimmed V and J ends, which lost 0 bases and 6 bases, there was a span of 6 bases. The CDR3 spans 13 residues. The CDR3 loop is CATSRDGTNEQFF. Here the CDR3 DNA reads TGTGCCACCAGCAGAGATGGGACCAATGAGCAGTTCTTC. The variable domain in full, completed from reference TRBV15 and TRBJ2-1, reads DAMVIQNPRYQVTQFGKPVTLSCSQTLNHNVMYWYQQKSSQAPKLLFHYYDKDFNNEADTPDNFQSRRPNTSFCFLDIRSPGLGDTAMYLCATSRDGTNEQFFGPGTRLTVL.

To note about this clonotype: A much bigger clone sits one base away, suggesting this may be a read error. V gene TRBV7-9 combines with J gene TRBJ2-3; D perhaps matches TRBD2 (5 bases). The CDR3 spans 14 residues. V dropped 3 bases and J dropped 1 base, with 8 bases sitting between them. CDR1 is SEHNR, CDR2 FQNEAQ, per germline (reference sequence). CDR3 protein: CASSFTGGTDTQYF. CDR3 DNA: TGTGCCAGCAGCTTTACCGGGGGCACAGATACGCAGTATTTT.

This clonotype was detected once. A read error may explain this, as a much larger clone is one base away. CDR3 region: CASIPVTNTEAFF. DNA for the CDR3: TGTGCCAGCATCCCAGTCACGAACACTGAAGCTTTCTTT. V is TRBV7-8 and J is TRBJ1-1; D uncertain. Germline CDR1 and CDR2: SGHVS and FQNEAQ. The CDR3 runs 13 residues. V was cut by 7 bases and J by 1 base, with 10 bases left in between. Using reference TRBV7-8 and TRBJ1-1 for the parts outside the CDR3, the full variable domain is GAGVSQSPRYKVAKRGQDVALRCDPISGHVSLFWYQQALGQGPEFLTYFQNEAQLDKSGLPSDRFFAERPEGSVSTLKIQRTQQEDSAVYLCASIPVTNTEAFFGQGTRLTVV.

The J gene is TRBJ2-7, the V gene TRBV20-1; a possible D gene is TRBD1 (6 bases). V lost 0 bases and J 5 bases, leaving 23 bases between the germline ends. Per germline, CDR1 DFQATT and CDR2 SNEGSKA (reference sequence). This CDR3 spans 17 amino acids. The CDR3 DNA sequence: TGCAGTGCTAGAGAGGGGCTCACAGGGTCCTGGGGAGACGAGCAGTACTTC. Residues: CSAREGLTGSWGDEQYF.